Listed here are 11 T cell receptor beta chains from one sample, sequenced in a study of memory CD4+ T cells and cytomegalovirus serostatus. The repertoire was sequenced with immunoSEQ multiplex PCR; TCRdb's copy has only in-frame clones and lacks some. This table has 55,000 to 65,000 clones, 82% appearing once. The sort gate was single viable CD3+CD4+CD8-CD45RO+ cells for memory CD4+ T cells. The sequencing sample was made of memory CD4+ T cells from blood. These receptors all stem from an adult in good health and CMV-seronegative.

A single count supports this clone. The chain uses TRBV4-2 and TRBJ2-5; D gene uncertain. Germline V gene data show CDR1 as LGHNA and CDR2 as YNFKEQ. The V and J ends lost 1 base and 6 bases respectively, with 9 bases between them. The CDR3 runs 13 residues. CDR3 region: CASSQGAEKTQYF. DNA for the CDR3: TGTGCCAGCAGCCAAGGGGCAGAAAAGACCCAGTACTTC.

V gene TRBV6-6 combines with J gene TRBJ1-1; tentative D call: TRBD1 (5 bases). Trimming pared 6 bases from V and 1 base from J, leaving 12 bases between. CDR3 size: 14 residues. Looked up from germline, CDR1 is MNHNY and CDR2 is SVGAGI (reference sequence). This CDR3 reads CASRTGVGNTEAFF. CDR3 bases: TGTGCCAGCAGGACGGGGGTGGGGAACACTGAAGCTTTCTTT.

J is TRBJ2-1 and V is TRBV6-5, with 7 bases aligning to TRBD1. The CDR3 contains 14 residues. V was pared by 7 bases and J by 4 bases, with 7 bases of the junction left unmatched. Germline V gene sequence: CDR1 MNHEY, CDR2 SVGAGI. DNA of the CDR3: TGTGCCAGCAAAGGGGGACAGCTGTACAATGAGCAGTTCTTC. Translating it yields CASKGGQLYNEQFF.

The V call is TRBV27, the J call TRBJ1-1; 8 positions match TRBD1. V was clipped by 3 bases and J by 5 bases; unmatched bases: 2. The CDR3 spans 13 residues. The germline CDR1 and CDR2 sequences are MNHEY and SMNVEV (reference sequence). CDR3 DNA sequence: TGTGCCAGCAGTTTGACAGGGGAAACTGAAGCTTTCTTT. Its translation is CASSLTGETEAFF.

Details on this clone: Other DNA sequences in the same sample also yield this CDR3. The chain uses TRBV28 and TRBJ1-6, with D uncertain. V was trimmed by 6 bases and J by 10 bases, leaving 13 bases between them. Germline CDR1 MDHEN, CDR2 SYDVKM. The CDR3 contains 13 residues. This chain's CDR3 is CASSRIDNSPLHF. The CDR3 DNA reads TGTGCCAGCAGCCGAATTGACAACTCACCCCTCCACTTT.

The chain's CDR3 is CASTWGSNQPQHF. The CDR3 DNA reads as TGTGCCAGTACTTGGGGGAGCAATCAGCCCCAGCATTTT. The V call is TRBV19, the J call TRBJ1-5, with a weak D call TRBD1 (5 bases). Germline assignment: CDR1 LNHDA and CDR2 SQIVND (reference sequence). The CDR3 has 13 amino acids. V was shortened by 7 bases and J by 1 base, with 8 bases between the two germline ends.

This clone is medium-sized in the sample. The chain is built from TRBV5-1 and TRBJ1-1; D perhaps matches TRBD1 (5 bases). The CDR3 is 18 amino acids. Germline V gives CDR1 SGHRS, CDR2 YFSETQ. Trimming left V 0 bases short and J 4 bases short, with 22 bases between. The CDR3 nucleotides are TGCGCCAGCAGCTTGGATGGGGAGTCGCGGGGGATATCCACTGAAGCTTTCTTT. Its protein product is CASSLDGESRGISTEAFF.

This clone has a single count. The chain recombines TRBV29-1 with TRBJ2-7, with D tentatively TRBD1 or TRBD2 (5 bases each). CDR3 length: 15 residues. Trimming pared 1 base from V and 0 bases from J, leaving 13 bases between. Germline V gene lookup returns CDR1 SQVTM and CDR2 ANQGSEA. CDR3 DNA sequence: TGCAGCGTTGAAGTGGGGCCAGGGAGCTCCTACGAGCAGTACTTC. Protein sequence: CSVEVGPGSSYEQYF.

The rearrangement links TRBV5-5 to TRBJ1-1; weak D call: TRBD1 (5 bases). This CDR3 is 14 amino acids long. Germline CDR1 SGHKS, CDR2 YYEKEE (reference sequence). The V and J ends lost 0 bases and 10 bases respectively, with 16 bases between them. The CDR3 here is CASSLGGTRRSAFF. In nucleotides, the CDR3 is TGTGCCAGCAGCTTGGGGGGGACGCGCCGGTCAGCTTTCTTT. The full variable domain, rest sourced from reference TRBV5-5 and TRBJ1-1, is DAGVTQSPTHLIKTRGQQVTLRCSPISGHKSVSWYQQVLGQGPQFIFQYYEKEERGRGNFPDRFSARQFPNYSSELNVNALLLGDSALYLCASSLGGTRRSAFFGQGTRLTVV.

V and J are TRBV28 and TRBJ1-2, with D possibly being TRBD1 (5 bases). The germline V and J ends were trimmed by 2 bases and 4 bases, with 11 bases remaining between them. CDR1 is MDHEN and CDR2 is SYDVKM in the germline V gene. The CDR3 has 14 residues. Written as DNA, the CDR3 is TGTGCCAGCAGTTTAAGTCAGGGAACCTATGGCTACACCTTC. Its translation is CASSLSQGTYGYTF.

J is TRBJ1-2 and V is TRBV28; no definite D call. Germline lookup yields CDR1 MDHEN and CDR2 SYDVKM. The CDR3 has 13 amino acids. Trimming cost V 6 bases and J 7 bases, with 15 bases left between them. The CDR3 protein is CASRVSATLGYTF. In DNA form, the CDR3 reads TGTGCCAGCAGAGTTAGCGCCACCCTTGGCTACACCTTC.